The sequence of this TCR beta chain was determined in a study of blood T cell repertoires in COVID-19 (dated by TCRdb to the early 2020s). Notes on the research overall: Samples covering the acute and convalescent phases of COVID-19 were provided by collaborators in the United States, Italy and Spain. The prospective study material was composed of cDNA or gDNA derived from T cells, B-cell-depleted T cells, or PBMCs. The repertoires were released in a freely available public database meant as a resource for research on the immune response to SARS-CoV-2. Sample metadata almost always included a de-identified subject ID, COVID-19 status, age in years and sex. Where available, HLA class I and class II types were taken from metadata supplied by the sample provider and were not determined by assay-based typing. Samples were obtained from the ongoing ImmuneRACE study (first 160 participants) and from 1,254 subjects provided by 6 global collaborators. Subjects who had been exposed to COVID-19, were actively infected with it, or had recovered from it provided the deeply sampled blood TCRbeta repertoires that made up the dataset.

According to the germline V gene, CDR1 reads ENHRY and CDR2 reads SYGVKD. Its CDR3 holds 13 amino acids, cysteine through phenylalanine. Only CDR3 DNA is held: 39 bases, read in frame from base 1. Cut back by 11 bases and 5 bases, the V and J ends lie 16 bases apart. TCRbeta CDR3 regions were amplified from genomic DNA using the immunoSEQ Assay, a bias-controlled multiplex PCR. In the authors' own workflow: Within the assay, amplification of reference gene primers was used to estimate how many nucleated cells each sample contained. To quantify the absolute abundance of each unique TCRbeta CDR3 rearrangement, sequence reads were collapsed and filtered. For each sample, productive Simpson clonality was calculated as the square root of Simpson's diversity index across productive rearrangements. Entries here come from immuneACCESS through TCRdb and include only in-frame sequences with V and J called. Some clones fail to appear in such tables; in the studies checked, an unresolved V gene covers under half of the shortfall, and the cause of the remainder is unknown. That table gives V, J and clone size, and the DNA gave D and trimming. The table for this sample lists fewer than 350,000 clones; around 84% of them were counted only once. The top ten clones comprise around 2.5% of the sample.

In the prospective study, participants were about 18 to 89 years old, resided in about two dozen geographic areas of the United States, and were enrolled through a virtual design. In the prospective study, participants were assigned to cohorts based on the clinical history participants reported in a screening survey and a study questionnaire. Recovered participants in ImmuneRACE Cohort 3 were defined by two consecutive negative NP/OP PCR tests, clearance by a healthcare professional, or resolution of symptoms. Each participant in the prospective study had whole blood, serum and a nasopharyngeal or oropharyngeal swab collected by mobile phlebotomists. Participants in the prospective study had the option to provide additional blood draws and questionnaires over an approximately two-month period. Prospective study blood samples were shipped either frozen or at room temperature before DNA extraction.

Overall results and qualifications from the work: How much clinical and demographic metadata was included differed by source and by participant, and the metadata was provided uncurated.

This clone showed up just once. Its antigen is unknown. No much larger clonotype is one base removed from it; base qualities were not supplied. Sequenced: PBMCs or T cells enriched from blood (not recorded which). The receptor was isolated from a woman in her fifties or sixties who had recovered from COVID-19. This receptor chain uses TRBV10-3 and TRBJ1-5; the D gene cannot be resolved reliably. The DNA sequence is TGTGCCGCGAGGAGCGGGGATTATCAGCCCCAGCATTTT. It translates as CAARSGDYQPQHF.